The rows below give T cell receptor beta chains drawn from one sample of a study of cytomegalovirus exposure and HLA in healthy donors. Assay used: immunoSEQ multiplex PCR; TCRdb lists only in-frame clones, some missing. Here the sample spans approximately 280,000 clones, about nine tenths being singletons. Sample: PBMCs. The receptor source for this set is a man in his forties in good health and CMV-seropositive. The CDR3 runs from the conserved cysteine through the conserved F or W. The order of the fields is J gene, D gene, V gene, clone size, CDR3 protein, CDR3 DNA. The D gene is left open where the match is weak. Clone size is stated in some rows and not others, as once, few, many or a class when expanded.

>TRBJ2-7|NA|TRBV28|NA
CASSTGSYEQYF
TGTGCCAGCAGTACAGGGTCCTACGAGCAGTACTTC
>TRBJ2-7|NA|TRBV29-1|NA
CSVEESYEQYF
TGCAGCGTTGAGGAGTCTTACGAGCAGTACTTC
>TRBJ1-2|NA|TRBV5-4|NA
CASSPQARANYGYTF
TGTGCCAGCAGCCCCCAAGCAAGAGCTAACTATGGCTACACCTTC
>TRBJ2-5|TRBD1|TRBV28|once
CASSHRDRKETQYF
TGTGCCAGCAGTCACCGGGACAGAAAAGAGACCCAGTACTTC
>TRBJ2-7|TRBD2|TRBV11-2|once
CASSLTGTSGNSYEQYF
TGTGCCAGCAGCTTAACCGGGACTAGCGGGAACTCCTACGAGCAGTACTTC
>TRBJ2-2|NA|TRBV19|NA
CASRQENTGELFF
TGTGCCAGCCGACAGGAAAACACCGGGGAGCTGTTTTTT
>TRBJ2-1|TRBD2|TRBV5-1|NA
CASSMSGISYNEQFF
TGCGCCAGCAGCATGAGCGGGATCTCCTACAATGAGCAGTTCTTC
>TRBJ2-5|NA|TRBV5-1|NA
CASSFSGGQDGETQYF
TGCGCCAGCAGCTTCTCAGGCGGGCAGGATGGAGAGACCCAGTACTTC
>TRBJ2-5|TRBD2|TRBV18|NA
CASSPVAGVGETQYF
TGTGCCAGCTCACCAGTGGCGGGAGTGGGAGAGACCCAGTACTTC
>TRBJ1-5|TRBD1|TRBV27|NA
CASSWTGYSNQPQHF
TGTGCCAGCAGTTGGACAGGTTATAGCAATCAGCCCCAGCATTTT
>TRBJ1-1|NA|TRBV4-3|NA
CASSQGVARGNTEAFF
TGCGCCAGCAGCCAAGGGGTTGCCAGGGGGAACACTGAAGCTTTCTTT
>TRBJ1-2|NA|TRBV5-1|once
CASSLVGGEVGGYTF
TGCGCCAGCAGCTTGGTTGGGGGCGAGGTCGGTGGCTACACCTTC
>TRBJ2-3|NA|TRBV28|NA
CASSLSLRGALDTQYF
TGTGCCAGCAGTTTAAGTCTCCGGGGGGCATTAGATACGCAGTATTTT
>TRBJ2-6|NA|TRBV12-2|NA
CASRLVQASTSGANVLTF
TGTGCAAGTCGCTTAGTACAGGCAAGCACCTCTGGGGCCAACGTCCTGACTTTC
>TRBJ1-1|NA|TRBV5-6|NA
CASSLRQGRANTEAFF
TGTGCCAGCAGCTTGCGGCAGGGCAGGGCGAACACTGAAGCTTTCTTT
>TRBJ2-7|NA|TRBV28|NA
CASSLLLFEQYF
TGTGCCAGCAGTTTACTACTTTTCGAGCAGTACTTC
>TRBJ2-3|NA|TRBV27|NA
CASSFNTDTQYF
TGTGCCAGCAGTTTTAACACAGATACGCAGTATTTT
>TRBJ1-2|TRBD1|TRBV5-1|NA
CASSYGQGRYGYTF
TGCGCCAGCAGCTACGGACAGGGAAGGTATGGCTACACCTTC
>TRBJ2-5|TRBD2|TRBV9|NA
CASSPGLAGLETQYF
TGTGCCAGCAGTCCAGGACTAGCGGGACTAGAGACCCAGTACTTC
>TRBJ1-1|NA|TRBV29-1|NA
CSVEIENTEAFF
TGCAGCGTTGAGATAGAGAACACTGAAGCTTTCTTT
>TRBJ2-7|NA|TRBV27|NA
CASSLSSRGYPYEQYF
TGTGCCAGCAGTTTATCCTCTCGAGGTTACCCCTACGAGCAGTACTTC
>TRBJ2-7|NA|TRBV5-1|NA
CASSLVTGWSDEQYF
TGCGCCAGCAGCTTGGTTACAGGTTGGTCAGACGAGCAGTACTTC
>TRBJ2-5|NA|TRBV7-9|NA
CASSQRGGGQETQYF
TGTGCCAGCAGCCAGAGGGGAGGAGGCCAAGAGACCCAGTACTTC
>TRBJ2-1|NA|TRBV14|NA
CASSQYPLVISYNEQFF
TGTGCCAGCAGCCAATATCCCCTAGTTATCTCCTACAATGAGCAGTTCTTC
>TRBJ2-2|NA|TRBV28|NA
CASRAGTNTGELFF
TGTGCCAGCAGGGCAGGGACAAACACCGGGGAGCTGTTTTTT
>TRBJ2-1|TRBD2|TRBV9|once
CASSGPAGDNEQFF
TGTGCCAGCAGCGGACCTGCGGGGGACAATGAGCAGTTCTTC
>TRBJ2-5|NA|TRBV7-7|NA
CASSSVPDQETQYF
TGTGCTAGCAGCTCTGTTCCGGACCAAGAGACCCAGTACTTC
>TRBJ1-5|TRBD1|TRBV5-1|few
CASSLPTGGDEYQPQHF
TGCGCCAGCAGCTTACCGACAGGGGGGGACGAATATCAGCCCCAGCATTTT
>TRBJ1-3|TRBD1|TRBV6-5|once
CASSYDRAGGNTIYF
TGTGCCAGCAGTTACGACAGGGCCGGTGGAAACACCATATATTTT
>TRBJ1-2|TRBD1|TRBV28|once
CASRDREDYGYTF
TGTGCCAGCAGGGACAGGGAAGACTATGGCTACACCTTC
>TRBJ2-2|NA|TRBV7-9|NA
CASSWGVPNTGELFF
TGTGCCAGCAGCTGGGGGGTGCCGAACACCGGGGAGCTGTTTTTT
>TRBJ1-1|TRBD1|TRBV4-1|few
CASSPLTGPATEAFF
TGCGCCAGCAGCCCCTTGACAGGGCCGGCCACTGAAGCTTTCTTT
>TRBJ2-7|TRBD1|TRBV4-1|once
CASSQGRGQGRLYEQYF
TGCGCCAGCAGCCAAGGTCGGGGACAGGGGAGGTTATACGAGCAGTACTTC
>TRBJ1-2|NA|TRBV19|few
CASSAINYGYTF
TGTGCCAGTAGTGCTATTAACTATGGCTACACCTTC
>TRBJ1-3|TRBD1|TRBV5-1|few
CASSLGQGAGNTIYF
TGCGCCAGCAGCTTGGGACAGGGGGCTGGAAACACCATATATTTT
>TRBJ2-5|NA|TRBV2|NA
CASSQRGGSRRETQYF
TGTGCCAGCAGTCAAAGGGGGGGCTCCCGGAGAGAGACCCAGTACTTC
>TRBJ2-7|TRBD2|TRBV18|NA
CASSPGLAGGIRTYEQYF
TGTGCCAGCTCACCAGGACTAGCGGGAGGGATAAGAACCTACGAGCAGTACTTC
>TRBJ2-7|NA|TRBV27|NA
CASSWGQPYEQYF
TGTGCCAGCAGTTGGGGACAACCCTACGAGCAGTACTTC
>TRBJ2-2|NA|TRBV15|NA
CATGERRNTGELFF
TGTGCCACCGGGGAGCGGAGGAACACCGGGGAGCTGTTTTTT
>TRBJ2-7|NA|TRBV7-9|once
CASSAATYEQYF
TGTGCCAGCAGCGCCGCGACCTACGAGCAGTACTTC
>TRBJ1-1|NA|TRBV6-5|NA
CASRALDPNTEAFF
TGTGCCAGCAGGGCCCTTGATCCGAACACTGAAGCTTTCTTT
>TRBJ2-7|TRBD1|TRBV6-5|few
CAAGDRGYEQYF
TGTGCCGCCGGGGACAGAGGGTACGAGCAGTACTTC
>TRBJ2-2|TRBD2|TRBV4-1|NA
CASSQGLAGGPGTGELFF
TGCGCCAGCAGCCAAGGGCTAGCGGGAGGGCCCGGCACCGGGGAGCTGTTTTTT
>TRBJ2-5|TRBD1|TRBV4-2|NA
CASSQPDRGHSETQYF
TGTGCCAGCAGCCAACCCGACAGGGGGCATTCGGAGACCCAGTACTTC
>TRBJ2-7|TRBD2|TRBV30|NA
CAWTAGGTYEQYF
TGTGCCTGGACAGCGGGAGGGACCTACGAGCAGTACTTC
>TRBJ2-3|NA|TRBV29-1|NA
CSVEGGSGQYF
TGCAGCGTTGAAGGCGGCTCTGGGCAGTATTTT
>TRBJ2-6|NA|TRBV28|NA
CASLEEGSGANVLTF
TGTGCCAGTCTAGAGGAAGGTTCTGGGGCCAACGTCCTGACTTTC
>TRBJ2-3|TRBD2|TRBV5-1|NA
CASTPGLASTDTQYF
TGCGCCAGCACCCCGGGACTAGCCTCCACAGATACGCAGTATTTT
>TRBJ2-1|NA|TRBV5-1|NA
CASSFLSDNEQFF
TGCGCCAGCAGCTTCCTCAGCGACAATGAGCAGTTCTTC
>TRBJ1-1|TRBD1|TRBV6-1|NA
CAVGKQTGTEAFF
TGTGCCGTTGGAAAACAGACAGGGACTGAAGCTTTCTTT
>TRBJ1-1|TRBD1|TRBV27|NA
CASGRTGPTEAFF
TGTGCCAGCGGGAGGACAGGGCCCACTGAAGCTTTCTTT
>TRBJ2-7|TRBD2|TRBV14|NA
CASSQGGVGLAAYEQYF
TGTGCCAGCAGCCAAGGTGGGGTCGGACTAGCCGCCTACGAGCAGTACTTC
>TRBJ1-4|NA|TRBV25-1|NA
CASSVATRVTNEKLFF
TGTGCCAGCAGTGTCGCAACCAGGGTGACTAATGAAAAACTGTTTTTT
>TRBJ2-1|TRBD1|TRBV7-9|NA
CASSSRDRVIWGEQFF
TGTGCCAGCAGCTCCCGGGACAGGGTAATTTGGGGCGAGCAGTTCTTC